There are a few counts of the clone carrying this T cell receptor (beta chain). These data originate in a study of response to subunit inactivated influenza vaccine. TCRdb passed the RT-PCR reads through MiXCR, listing each CDR3 protein once. The sample gives under 800,000 distinct CDR3 sequences, more than 11% of which show up once; less than 7% is in the top ten. V lost 0 bases to trimming and J lost 3 bases; unmatched junction nucleotides: 9. The CDR3 has 16 residues. Germline assignment: CDR1 DFQATT and CDR2 SNEGSKA (reference sequence). The sample consisted of PBMCs from blood, taken 14 days before vaccination. The V gene is TRBV20-1, the J gene TRBJ2-3; 7 bases line up with TRBD2. The source is a man aged 50 or older who received an inactivated influenza vaccine. The CDR3 nucleotides are TGCAGTGCTAGAGATCCGGGGAGGGTGAAGACAGATACGCAGTATTTT. The encoded protein is CSARDPGRVKTDTQYF.